The text below deals with one TCR beta chain. The target antigen is unknown. The entry originates in a study of cytomegalovirus exposure and HLA in healthy donors. In the study overall: The platform used for the 120 or so validation repertoires matched that of the roughly 700 first-cohort repertoires, a later analysis reported. Notes on the study in general: Most TCR sequences were uncommon, yet certain public TCRs appeared in many donors. The authors confirmed in vitro that a few CMV-associated chains were specific for CMV antigens. Reportedly, cytomegalovirus status was diagnosed with high sensitivity and specificity.

Losses at the gene ends were 0 bases for V and 4 bases for J; bases not matched to a gene: 7. Germline V gives CDR1 SGHRS, CDR2 YFSETQ. The CDR3 covers 17 residues. Clones were read by immunoSEQ multiplex PCR, and TCRdb kept only the in-frame ones, dropping some. The data contain 100,000 to 150,000 clones, 85% to 90% of them seen just once; the ten biggest clones take up approximately 1.5%. The rearrangement uses TRBV5-1 and TRBJ2-1, with TRBD2 identical over 10 bases. The sample taken for sequencing was PBMCs. The source of this sequence is a young man in good health and CMV-seronegative. CDR3 sequence (DNA): TGCGCCAGCAGCTTGGGGCCCCTAGCGGGAGTGTACAATGAGCAGTTCTTC. This encodes CASSLGPLAGVYNEQFF.